A selection of T cell receptor beta chains follows, all from one sample in a study of T cell responses to AZD1222 COVID-19 vaccine. Profiled with immunoSEQ multiplex PCR; TCRdb holds only in-frame clones, not every one. The table lists about 18,000 clones, more than 80% of them singletons, with about 21% in the top ten. The specimen was peripheral blood, collected 28 days after the second AZD1222 dose. These receptors were collected from an adult who received the AZD1222 COVID-19 vaccine. Each CDR3 is given without its conserved first and last residue. The listing skips clone size in some rows; elsewhere it reads once, few, many or a size class.

>12|TRBJ2-7|TRBV7-9|-
ASSRYSGVSEQY
>15|TRBJ2-1|TRBV13|-
ASSLEASGHQYNEQF
>12|TRBJ1-5|TRBV2|-
ASSADTTYQPQH
>15|TRBJ2-7|TRBV21-1|-
ASSKALFAALAYEQY
>13|TRBJ1-2|TRBV19|-
ASSITGEDLDGYT
>14|TRBJ1-2|TRBV27|once
ASSYERDKRNYGYT
>11|TRBJ1-5|TRBV18|-
ASSPGSNQPQH
>11|TRBJ1-3|TRBV27|few
ASATGSGNTIY
>12|TRBJ1-1|TRBV5-1|-
ASTQGHIGTEAF
>13|TRBJ1-2|TRBV3-1/TRBV3-2|-
ASSQWGAVNYGYT
>13|TRBJ1-1|TRBV20-1|-
SASPWDRGDTEAF
>11|TRBJ2-3|TRBV11-3|-
ASSLGRVDTQY
>15|TRBJ1-5|TRBV5-6|-
ASSVGQVSPSNQPQH
>12|TRBJ1-1|TRBV6-1|medium-sized
ASSDDRGNTEAF
>11|TRBJ1-1|TRBV5-1|-
ASSLAQGTEAF
>13|TRBJ2-5|TRBV7-8|few
ASSLGGVVVETQY
>13|TRBJ2-7|TRBV19|-
ASSITSGRDYEQY
>12|TRBJ1-1|TRBV30|-
AWDRGGGNTEAF
>17|TRBJ2-1|TRBV24-1|-
ATSDLPPTGLSGWGEQF
>13|TRBJ1-5|TRBV5-1|-
ASSFLGQGDQPQH
>12|TRBJ2-5|TRBV5-1|-
ASSQTADQETQY
>12|TRBJ2-1|TRBV12-5|-
ASVTLGQYNEQF
>12|TRBJ1-6|TRBV19|-
ASNSRGANSPLH
>13|TRBJ1-5|TRBV19|-
ASSNLGQINQPQH
>14|TRBJ1-1|TRBV6-7|few
ASRPGTEYLNTEAF
>12|TRBJ2-7|TRBV3-1/TRBV3-2|-
ASSPDRGIYEQY
>12|TRBJ1-1|TRBV5-1|-
ASSLGQSNTEAF
>16|TRBJ1-1|TRBV10-3|-
AIRTRGQGDLERTEAF
>17|TRBJ2-1|TRBV29-1|once
SVEEFKPRALRIHNEQF
>14|TRBJ2-2|TRBV24-1|-
ATSEGTGSNTGELF
>13|TRBJ2-1|TRBV7-9|-
ATTLDGGARNEQF
>12|TRBJ2-2|TRBV30|-
AWRRRALSGELF
>12|TRBJ1-6|TRBV4-3|-
ASSQGTGNSPLH
>11|TRBJ1-2|TRBV11-2|-
ASSTTGDYGYT
>15|TRBJ1-6|TRBV5-1|-
ASSPGPASSYNSPLH
>14|TRBJ1-5|TRBV5-6|few
ASSVFPGQGDQPQH
>11|TRBJ2-3|TRBV4-3|-
ASSRLEGDTQY
>14|TRBJ2-2|TRBV7-9|-
ASSTGQLMNTGELF
>13|TRBJ1-2|TRBV19|-
ASSPGTDSHYGYT
>13|TRBJ2-3|TRBV6-5|-
ASSYGQGWSDTQY
>11|TRBJ2-1|TRBV27|-
ASSSTGSGEQF
>12|TRBJ1-6|TRBV19|-
ASSPPVNNSPLH
>16|TRBJ1-1|TRBV5-1|-
ASSLEGTGRRMNTEAF
>13|TRBJ2-7|TRBV5-4|-
ASSPGLAELYEQY
>16|TRBJ2-3|TRBV9|-
ASSVLSRGGGRTDTQY
>14|TRBJ2-7|TRBV19|-
ASSIARAVSSYEQY
>12|TRBJ2-7|TRBV5-1|-
ASSLLGAEGEQY
>14|TRBJ2-1|TRBV9|once
ASSALSGPPSDEQF
>13|TRBJ1-1|TRBV11-3|-
ASSSSPYGSTEAF
>13|TRBJ1-5|TRBV6-2/TRBV6-3|-
ASSYDGGAGQPQH
>10|TRBJ1-1|TRBV2|-
ASRVTGTEAF
>14|TRBJ2-3|TRBV5-4|once
ASSLGAGVSTDTQY
>12|TRBJ1-5|TRBV19|-
ASSLRGGNQPQH